This TCR beta chain was documented in a study of T cells in Graves' hyperthyroidism and ophthalmopathy. Amplified TCR beta CDR3 regions came from RNA transcripts. Carried out on the TCR CDR3, a first-round RT-PCR used the HTBI primer set. One entry per CDR3 protein results from TCRdb running MiXCR on the multiplex PCR reads. This table holds hundreds of thousands of distinct CDR3 sequences, roughly 37% found once. Germline CDR1 and CDR2: SQVTM and ANQGSEA. Trimming pared 8 bases from V and 3 bases from J, leaving 13 bases between. The CDR3 contains 12 residues. The chain employs TRBV29-1 and TRBJ1-1; D is unresolved. This sequence was found in a man between 18 and 29 years old with Graves' hyperthyroidism. Sequencing was performed on blood. In nucleotides, the CDR3 is TGCAGCTTGGAGGGATCGTACACTGAAGCTTTCTTT. Residues: CSLEGSYTEAFF.